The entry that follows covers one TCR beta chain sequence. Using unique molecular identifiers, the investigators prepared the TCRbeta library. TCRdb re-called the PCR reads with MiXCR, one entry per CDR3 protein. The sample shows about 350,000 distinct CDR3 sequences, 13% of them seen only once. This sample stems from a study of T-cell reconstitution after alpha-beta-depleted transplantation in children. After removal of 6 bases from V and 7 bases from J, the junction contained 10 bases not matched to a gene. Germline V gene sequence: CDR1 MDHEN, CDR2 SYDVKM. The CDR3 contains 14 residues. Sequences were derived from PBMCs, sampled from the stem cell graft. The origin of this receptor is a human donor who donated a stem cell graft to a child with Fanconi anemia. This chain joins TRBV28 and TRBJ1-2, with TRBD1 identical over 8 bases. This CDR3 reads CASREGRGRFGYTF. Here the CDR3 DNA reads TGTGCCAGCAGGGAAGGCAGGGGGCGTTTTGGCTACACCTTC.